This T cell receptor beta chain was sequenced for a study of T cells in Graves' hyperthyroidism and ophthalmopathy. In this sample, this clonotype turned up many times. The V end lost 3 bases, the J end lost 4 bases, and 24 bases lay between the germline ends. The length of the CDR3 is 18 residues. The germline V gene has CDR1 MNHNY and CDR2 SVGAGI (reference sequence). From RNA transcripts, TCR beta CDR3 regions were amplified. The TCR CDR3 was amplified in a first-round RT-PCR using the HTBI primer set. Each CDR3 protein is one row after TCRdb ran MiXCR on the multiplex PCR reads. The data hold around 420,000 distinct CDR3 sequences, with 15% to 17% observed a single time.

This chain uses TRBV6-6 with TRBJ1-2, with TRBD1 as a possible D gene (6 bases). The origin of this receptor is a woman under 30 with Graves' hyperthyroidism. The specimen sequenced was blood. CDR3 sequence: CASSYSGQSTTLGYGYTF. The CDR3 DNA reads TGTGCCAGCAGTTATTCGGGACAATCAACTACTTTAGGCTATGGCTACACCTTC.